Following are 32 T cell receptor beta chains from one sample sequenced in a study of cytotoxic CD8 clonotypes in ibrutinib-treated CLL (dated by TCRdb to about 2021). Library construction relied on the immunoSEQ multiplex PCR assay. What TCRdb holds here is the immuneACCESS table cut down to in-frame rearrangements. Part of the clones is not present; checked against another copy, under half of the missing clones reflect an unresolved V gene, and the others are unexplained. For this sample there are hundreds of thousands of clones; 70% appear just once. The biggest ten clones account for less than 20% of the sample. In light of the paper, this sample's time point label describes: approximately 25 months on ibrutinib. The sequences come from PBMCs, collected after 24 months of ibrutinib treatment. The source is a human donor with chronic lymphocytic leukemia.

The V call is TRBV18, the J call TRBJ2-1; D gene unclear. V lost 6 bases and J 0 bases, leaving 6 bases between the germline ends. CDR1 is KGHSH, CDR2 LQKENI, per germline. The CDR3 spans 13 residues. The CDR3 spells CASSVGSYNEQFF. CDR3 sequence (DNA): TGTGCCAGCTCCGTCGGCTCCTACAATGAGCAGTTCTTC. Drawing the rest from reference TRBV18 and TRBJ2-1, the complete variable domain is NAGVMQNPRHLVRRRGQEARLRCSPMKGHSHVYWYRQLPEEGLKFMVYLQKENIIDESGMPKERFSAEFPKEGPSILRIQQVVRGDSAAYFCASSVGSYNEQFFGPGTRLTVL.

The gene calls are TRBV5-6 and TRBJ2-7, with a possible D match to TRBD1 (5 bases). Germline-derived CDR1 and CDR2 are SGHDT and YYEEEE. This CDR3 comprises 15 residues. V lost 2 bases to trimming and J lost 3 bases, with 15 bases between them. The CDR3 bases are TGTGCCAGCAGCTTAAACCCAGGGTCACTCTACGAGCAGTACTTC. Amino acids: CASSLNPGSLYEQYF.

The V and J genes are TRBV29-1 and TRBJ2-1; 12 bases fit TRBD1. In germline, CDR1 is SQVTM, CDR2 ANQGSEA. The CDR3 covers 17 residues. V trimming: 4 bases; J trimming: 10 bases; junction bases outside the gene matches: 17. The CDR3 sequence is CSVGAFTGTGGRGEQFF. CDR3 nucleotides: TGCAGCGTTGGGGCCTTCACCGGGACAGGGGGCCGGGGGGAGCAGTTCTTC.

This chain links TRBV29-1 with TRBJ2-5, with unresolved D. The germline V and J ends were trimmed by 7 bases and 7 bases, with 16 bases remaining between them. Germline V gene lookup returns CDR1 SQVTM and CDR2 ANQGSEA. The CDR3 consists of 12 residues. The CDR3, as DNA: TGCAGCGCACCGCTAAGCTCGGGGACCCAGTACTTC. It translates to CSAPLSSGTQYF. The complete variable domain, with remaining parts taken from reference TRBV29-1 and TRBJ2-5, reads SAVISQKPSRDICQRGTSLTIQCQVDSQVTMMFWYRQQPGQSLTLIATANQGSEATYESGFVIDKFPISRPNLTFSTLTVSNMSPEDSSIYLCSAPLSSGTQYFGPGTRLLVL.

This clone showed up just a few times. This chain uses TRBV28 with TRBJ1-4, with D maybe TRBD1 (5 bases). This CDR3 is 13 amino acids long. Per the germline V gene, CDR1 is MDHEN and CDR2 is SYDVKM. Trimming stripped 7 bases from V and 7 bases from J, with 13 bases between. The CDR3 DNA sequence: TGTGCCAGCAACCCCGGGGGTACTGAAAAACTGTTTTTT. The encoded protein is CASNPGGTEKLFF.

The CDR3 DNA is TGTGCCTGGAGTGTAAAGAGACTTCCCTACGAGCAGTACTTC. Translated: CAWSVKRLPYEQYF. The J gene is TRBJ2-7, the V gene TRBV30; D is unresolved. Per germline, CDR1 GTSNPN and CDR2 SVGIG (reference sequence). The CDR3 is 14 amino acids. Between the trimmed V and J ends, which lost 0 bases and 2 bases, there was a span of 11 bases.

V usage is TRBV14 and J usage is TRBJ2-1, with 10 bases identical to TRBD2. The CDR3 has 16 amino acids. V dropped 0 bases and J dropped 4; count of bases not matched to a gene: 3. Germline V lookup: CDR1 SGHDN, CDR2 FVKESK. CDR3 DNA sequence: TGTGCCAGCAGCCAAGAAACTAGCGGGGATTACAATGAGCAGTTCTTC. This translates into CASSQETSGDYNEQFF.

The rearrangement uses TRBV5-1 and TRBJ2-5; D not certain. This CDR3 spans 14 amino acids. The germline CDR1 and CDR2 sequences are SGHRS and YFSETQ. Trimming shortened V by 0 bases and J by 4 bases, and 10 bases separated the two germline ends. The CDR3 nucleotides read TGCGCCAGCAGCTTGGAGATTGCAAGAGAGACCCAGTACTTC. It translates to CASSLEIARETQYF.

The sample holds one count of this clone. This chain joins TRBV7-6 and TRBJ1-3, with D tentatively TRBD1 (6 bases). The CDR3 sequence is 16 residues long. The germline V and J ends were trimmed by 4 bases and 4 bases, with 17 bases remaining between them. Germline loops: CDR1 SGHVS, CDR2 FNYEAQ. CDR3 in DNA: TGTGCCAGCAGCTCCGTCCGGGGGCAGGGCGGAAACACCATATATTTT. It yields the protein CASSSVRGQGGNTIYF.

This clone is a singleton in its sample. The same CDR3 is also encoded by other DNA sequences in this sample. V and J are TRBV15 and TRBJ1-4, with D tentatively TRBD1 (5 bases). V was clipped by 0 bases and J by 2 bases, with 10 bases between them. The CDR3 extends over 16 amino acids. Germline V gene data show CDR1 as LNHNV and CDR2 as YYDKDF (reference sequence). The CDR3: CATSRDGGATNEKLFF. The CDR3 region has the DNA TGTGCCACCAGCAGAGATGGGGGAGCGACTAATGAAAAACTGTTTTTT.

The chain is built from TRBV13 and TRBJ2-7; D perhaps matches TRBD1 (5 bases). Trimming removed 0 bases from V and 0 bases from J, with 18 bases in between. CDR3 length: 18 residues. Looked up from germline, CDR1 is PRHDT and CDR2 is FYEKMQ (reference sequence). Written as DNA, the CDR3 is TGTGCCAGCAGCTTAGGGATGGTTGGGGCTCCAAGCTCCTACGAGCAGTACTTC. Its protein product is CASSLGMVGAPSSYEQYF.

The chain couples TRBV6-5 to TRBJ2-1, with TRBD1 matching 8 bases. V lost 6 bases, J lost 4 bases, and 8 bases stayed unmatched. CDR1 is MNHEY and CDR2 is SVGAGI in the germline V gene. CDR3 length equals 15 residues. CDR3 residues: CASRLLGQGYNEQFF. CDR3 in DNA: TGTGCCAGCAGGCTCCTAGGACAGGGATACAATGAGCAGTTCTTC.

This clone was detected a few times. The CDR3 here is CASSSDGRTMEYF. CDR3 coding DNA: TGCGCCAGCAGCTCGGACGGGCGGACGATGGAGTACTTC. The V and J genes are TRBV5-1 and TRBJ2-7; D uncertain. This CDR3 is 13 amino acids long. CDR1 and CDR2 from the germline V gene are SGHRS and YFSETQ. Trimming shortened V by 3 bases and J by 11 bases, and 18 bases separated the two germline ends.

The table lists this clone with a few counts. The chain uses TRBV19 and TRBJ2-7, with D possibly being TRBD1 (5 bases). In germline, CDR1 is LNHDA, CDR2 SQIVND (reference sequence). This CDR3 region has 12 residues. The V and J ends lost 7 bases and 7 bases respectively, with 14 bases between them. The DNA for the CDR3 is TGTGCCAGTATATCCGGCCAGGGAGAGCAGTACTTC. Encoded protein: CASISGQGEQYF.

The chain carries TRBV29-1 and TRBJ1-3; 8 bases map to TRBD1. The CDR3 sequence is 15 residues long. The V segment lost 3 bases and the J segment 3 bases; nucleotides outside the gene matches: 7. Germline V lookup: CDR1 SQVTM, CDR2 ANQGSEA. Here the CDR3 DNA reads TGCAGCGTTGACAGGGACAGGAGGGATGGAAACACCATATATTTT. Protein sequence: CSVDRDRRDGNTIYF. Together with reference TRBV29-1 and TRBJ1-3, the CDR3 gives the full variable domain: SAVISQKPSRDICQRGTSLTIQCQVDSQVTMMFWYRQQPGQSLTLIATANQGSEATYESGFVIDKFPISRPNLTFSTLTVSNMSPEDSSIYLCSVDRDRRDGNTIYFGEGSWLTVV.

The gene calls are TRBV2 and TRBJ2-1, with a weak D call TRBD2 (6 bases). This CDR3 is built from 12 residues. Germline lookup yields CDR1 SNHLY and CDR2 FYNNEI. Trimming cost V 9 bases and J 3 bases, with 9 bases left between them. The DNA of the CDR3 is TGTGCCAGTCAGCGGGTCTACAATGAGCAGTTCTTC. This translates into CASQRVYNEQFF.

The V call is TRBV2, the J call TRBJ2-5; D is unresolved. Germline CDR1 reads SNHLY; CDR2 reads FYNNEI. The CDR3 has 14 residues. V lost 5 bases to trimming and J lost 1 base, with 11 bases between them. The CDR3: CASSFRRLQETQYF. The CDR3 DNA reads TGTGCCAGCAGTTTTAGGCGGCTCCAAGAGACCCAGTACTTC.

The J gene is TRBJ2-1, the V gene TRBV7-3; the D gene is possibly TRBD2 (5 bases). The CDR3 has 15 amino acids. Trimming left V 5 bases short and J 5 bases short, with 16 bases between. In germline, CDR1 is SGHTA, CDR2 FQGTGA. DNA of the CDR3: TGTGCCAGCAGCCCAGCGGTTCCCCAAAACAATGAGCAGTTCTTC. Translating gives CASSPAVPQNNEQFF. The full variable domain, in which reference TRBV7-3 and TRBJ2-1 provide the parts outside the CDR3, is GAGVSQTPSNKVTEKGKYVELRCDPISGHTALYWYRQSLGQGPEFLIYFQGTGAADDSGLPNDRFFAVRPEGSVSTLKIQRTERGDSAVYLCASSPAVPQNNEQFFGPGTRLTVL.

J is TRBJ2-7 and V is TRBV7-2; D perhaps matches TRBD1 (6 bases). Looked up from germline, CDR1 is SGHTA and CDR2 is FQGNSA. The CDR3 length is 15 residues. Trimming pared 5 bases from V and 3 bases from J, leaving 17 bases between. The DNA for the CDR3 is TGTGCCAGCAGCACCGACAGGCAAACCCTCTACGAGCAGTACTTC. It codes for CASSTDRQTLYEQYF.

The chain carries TRBV6-5 and TRBJ1-4, with 10 bases aligning to TRBD1. Germline CDR1 is MNHEY and CDR2 is SVGAGI. The CDR3 covers 14 residues. Trimming at V came to 6 bases and at J to 7 bases, leaving 5 bases not matched to a gene. The CDR3 bases are TGTGCCAGCAGGACGGGACAGGGGACTGAAAAACTGTTTTTT. Its protein is CASRTGQGTEKLFF.

This clone was detected only a few times. J is TRBJ2-5 and V is TRBV6-1, with TRBD1 matching over 7 bases. Trimming removed 4 bases from V and 5 bases from J; junction bases left unmatched: 7. This CDR3 has 14 amino acids. Per the germline V gene, CDR1 is MNHNS and CDR2 is SASEGT. CDR3 loop: CASSARQGRETQYF. CDR3 nucleotide sequence: TGTGCCAGCAGTGCCCGACAGGGTAGGGAGACCCAGTACTTC.

The chain joins TRBV30 to TRBJ2-7; 11 positions match TRBD2. Looked up from germline, CDR1 is GTSNPN and CDR2 is SVGIG (reference sequence). Trimming took 3 bases from V and 3 from J; bases not matched to a gene: 1. The CDR3 length is 13 residues. The CDR3 coding sequence is TGTGCCTGGAGCGGACTAGCGGGCTACGAGCAGTACTTC. Its protein is CAWSGLAGYEQYF.

This clone came up once. The V call is TRBV28, the J call TRBJ2-5; 9 positions match TRBD1. The end of the DNA fits TRBJ2-7 better, so the J call may be wrong. Germline CDR1 MDHEN, CDR2 SYDVKM. The CDR3 has 13 amino acids. This CDR3 reads CASSLGQGYEQYF. In nucleotides, the CDR3 is TGTGCCAGCAGTTTGGGACAGGGTTACGAGCAGTACTTC.

The rearrangement links TRBV14 to TRBJ2-3; 7 nucleotides agree with TRBD1. CDR3 size: 15 residues. Germline V gene lookup returns CDR1 SGHDN and CDR2 FVKESK. With V trimmed by 5 bases and J by 0 bases, 5 bases remained unmatched. The CDR3 region is CASSDRDSSTDTQYF. In DNA, the CDR3 is TGTGCCAGCAGCGACCGGGACAGTAGCACAGATACGCAGTATTTT. Full variable domain (outside the CDR3, taken from reference TRBV14 and TRBJ2-3): EAGVTQFPSHSVIEKGQTVTLRCDPISGHDNLYWYRRVMGKEIKFLLHFVKESKQDESGMPNNRFLAERTGGTYSTLKVQPAELEDSGVYFCASSDRDSSTDTQYFGPGTRLTVL.

This chain joins TRBV19 and TRBJ1-5, with TRBD1 identical over 7 bases. The CDR3 is 15 amino acids. Germline-derived CDR1 and CDR2 are LNHDA and SQIVND (reference sequence). V was clipped by 1 base and J by 5 bases; unmatched bases: 5. In DNA form, the CDR3 reads TGTGCCAGTAGTATAGGGTCAGGGGGACATCAGCCCCAGCATTTT. Protein product: CASSIGSGGHQPQHF.

The V and J genes are TRBV5-4 and TRBJ2-7; 7 bases line up with TRBD2. Germline assignment: CDR1 SGHNT and CDR2 YYREEE (reference sequence). The V gene end was trimmed by 3 bases and the J gene end by 0 bases; junction bases not matched to a gene: 6. The CDR3 is made up of 15 amino acids. As DNA, the CDR3 is TGTGCCAGCAGCTCGCAGACTAGCTACTCCTACGAGCAGTACTTC. Protein: CASSSQTSYSYEQYF.

The V call is TRBV4-3, the J call TRBJ1-4; D call uncertain. The CDR3 extends over 15 amino acids. The V gene's germline CDR1 is LGHNA and CDR2 YSLEER. V was cut by 0 bases and J by 7 bases, with 12 bases left in between. The CDR3 region has the DNA TGCGCCAGCAGCCAAGATTGGGCGGTCGGTGAAAAACTGTTTTTT. It encodes CASSQDWAVGEKLFF.

The V and J genes are TRBV28 and TRBJ2-7; 9 nucleotides agree with TRBD2. This CDR3 comprises 20 residues. Germline CDR1 is MDHEN and CDR2 is SYDVKM. With V trimmed by 1 base and J by 9 bases, 25 bases remained unmatched. The CDR3 reads CASSLSTSLLGSGRYVGQYF. In DNA, the CDR3 is TGTGCCAGCAGTTTATCGACATCCCTGTTGGGAAGCGGGAGGTACGTGGGGCAGTACTTC.

The V gene is TRBV28, the J gene TRBJ2-7; a possible D gene is TRBD2 (6 bases). This CDR3 is built from 14 residues. CDR1 is MDHEN, CDR2 SYDVKM, per germline. Between the trimmed V and J ends, which lost 2 bases and 0 bases, there was a span of 8 bases. The CDR3: CASSLGGNSYEQYF. The CDR3 nucleotides read TGTGCCAGCAGTTTAGGAGGGAACTCCTACGAGCAGTACTTC.

The genes are TRBV5-1 and TRBJ2-2; the D gene is possibly TRBD1 (5 bases). From germline, CDR1 is SGHRS and CDR2 YFSETQ. V was trimmed by 4 bases and J by 2 bases, leaving 15 bases between them. The CDR3 length is 16 residues. As DNA, the CDR3 is TGCGCCAGCAGCGGCACTGACAGCCTAAACACCGGGGAGCTGTTTTTT. Protein: CASSGTDSLNTGELFF.

In its sample, this clone was seen once. The genes are TRBV5-4 and TRBJ2-1, with D maybe TRBD2 (6 bases). The CDR3 consists of 12 residues. Germline loops: CDR1 SGHNT, CDR2 YYREEE (reference sequence). V was clipped by 4 bases and J by 6 bases, with 8 bases between them. The CDR3 loop is CASSGGGNEQFF. DNA of the CDR3: TGTGCCAGCAGCGGGGGAGGCAATGAGCAGTTCTTC.

Here the CDR3 reads CASSDNSGENTEAFF. The CDR3 DNA reads as TGTGCCAGCAGTGACAACTCAGGGGAGAACACTGAAGCTTTCTTT. The gene calls are TRBV6-6 and TRBJ1-1; tentative D call: TRBD1 (6 bases). Germline V gene sequence: CDR1 MNHNY, CDR2 SVGAGI (reference sequence). CDR3 size: 15 residues. V lost 5 bases, J lost 1 base, and 14 bases lay in between.